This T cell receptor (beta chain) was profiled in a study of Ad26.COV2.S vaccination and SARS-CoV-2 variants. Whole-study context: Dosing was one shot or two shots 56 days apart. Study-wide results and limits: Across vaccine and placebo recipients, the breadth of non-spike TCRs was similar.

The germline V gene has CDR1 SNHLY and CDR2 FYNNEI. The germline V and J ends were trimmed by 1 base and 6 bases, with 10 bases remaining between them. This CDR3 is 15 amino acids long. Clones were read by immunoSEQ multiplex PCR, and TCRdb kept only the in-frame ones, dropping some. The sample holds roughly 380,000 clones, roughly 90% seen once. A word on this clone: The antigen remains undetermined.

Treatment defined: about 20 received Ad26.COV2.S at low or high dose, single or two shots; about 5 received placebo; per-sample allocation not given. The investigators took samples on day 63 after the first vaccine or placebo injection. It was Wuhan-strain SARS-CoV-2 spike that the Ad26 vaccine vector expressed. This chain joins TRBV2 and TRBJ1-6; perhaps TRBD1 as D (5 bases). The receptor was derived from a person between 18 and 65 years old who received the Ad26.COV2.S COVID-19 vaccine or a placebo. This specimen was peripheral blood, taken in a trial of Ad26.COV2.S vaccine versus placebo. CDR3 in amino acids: CASSEEGRANSPLHF. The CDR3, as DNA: TGTGCCAGCAGTGAAGAGGGCAGGGCTAATTCACCCCTCCACTTT.